This T cell receptor beta chain was retrieved from a study of T cell responses to AZD1222 COVID-19 vaccine. Using immunoSEQ multiplex PCR, the repertoire was profiled, and TCRdb retains in-frame clones only, with some absent. The sample has about 150,000 clones, around 90% seen once. The length of the CDR3 is 15 residues. Germline V gene sequence: CDR1 SNHLY, CDR2 FYNNEI. The V end lost 4 bases, the J end lost 0 bases, and 10 bases lay between the germline ends. The source was peripheral blood, collected 28 days after the second AZD1222 dose. This TCR was recovered from an adult who received the AZD1222 COVID-19 vaccine. This chain links TRBV2 with TRBJ1-3; D is unclear. DNA for the CDR3: TGTGCCAGCAGTGGCGGAACCCTCTCTGGAAACACCATATATTTT. Its translation: CASSGGTLSGNTIYF.